The 19 T cell receptor beta chains below come from one sample, sequenced in a study of OX40 agonist ivuxolimab in advanced cancers. The library was produced with the immunoSEQ multiplex PCR assay. TCRdb obtained this table from immuneACCESS and retained in-frame rearrangements with V and J assigned. These tables miss some clones; where compared with another copy, unresolved V genes account for less than half of the shortfall, and the remainder is unexplained. The sample table records about 55,000 clones; approximately 83% of these occur just once. The ten largest clones capture approximately 11% of the sample. The source material was CD4+ or CD8+ T cells sorted from blood, sampled in a trial of the OX40 agonist ivuxolimab. The receptors were sampled from an adult with an advanced solid tumor such as melanoma, head and neck, liver or kidney cancer.

V and J are TRBV27 and TRBJ2-3; possible D gene TRBD2, 6 bases. Trimming took 4 bases from V and 2 from J, leaving 10 bases between them. Germline V gives CDR1 MNHEY, CDR2 SMNVEV (reference sequence). The CDR3 is 14 amino acids. The CDR3 region has the DNA TGTGCCAGCAGTTCTTGGGGGGACACAGATACGCAGTATTTT. Amino acids: CASSSWGDTDTQYF.

V gene TRBV6-1 combines with J gene TRBJ1-5; D not resolved. The CDR3 length is 14 residues. Germline CDR1 and CDR2: MNHNS and SASEGT. Trimming pared 2 bases from V and 3 bases from J, leaving 8 bases between. The CDR3 bases are TGTGCCAGCAGTGAAATCTGGCCCAATCAGCCCCAGCATTTT. The encoded protein is CASSEIWPNQPQHF.

The J gene is TRBJ1-1, the V gene TRBV27; D might be TRBD1 (5 bases). The V end lost 2 bases, the J end lost 8 bases, and 6 bases lay between the germline ends. The CDR3 length is 11 residues. CDR1 and CDR2 from the germline V gene are MNHEY and SMNVEV (reference sequence). CDR3 in DNA: TGTGCCAGCAGTTTAGGGGGAGAAGCTTTCTTT. This codes for CASSLGGEAFF.

The chain uses TRBV6-5 and TRBJ2-7; D ambiguous. This CDR3 is 15 amino acids long. CDR1 and CDR2 (germline): MNHEY, SVGAGI. The ends were cut back, 7 bases at V and 3 bases at J, with 19 bases in the middle. The CDR3 loop reads CASTPSRYLIYEQYF. The CDR3 coding sequence is TGTGCCAGCACCCCCAGTCGCTACCTGATCTACGAGCAGTACTTC.

The genes are TRBV4-1 and TRBJ2-1, with a weak D call TRBD2 (5 bases). Germline V gene sequence: CDR1 MGHRA, CDR2 YSYEKL. Between the trimmed V and J ends, which lost 0 bases and 1 base, there was a span of 10 bases. The CDR3 has 16 amino acids. DNA of the CDR3: TGCGCCAGCAGCCAAGATAAAGCGGAATCCTACAATGAGCAGTTCTTC. Its translation is CASSQDKAESYNEQFF.

The chain uses TRBV9 and TRBJ2-3, with TRBD2 matching over 9 bases. The germline gives CDR1 SGDLS, CDR2 YYNGEE. V lost 4 bases and J lost 2; bases outside the gene matches: 8. The CDR3 totals 16 residues. The CDR3 sequence: CASSPSGGLNTDTQYF. The CDR3 bases are TGTGCCAGCAGCCCCAGCGGGGGGCTAAACACAGATACGCAGTATTTT.

Concerning this clone itself: The conserved closing phenylalanine or tryptophan is absent in this CDR3, likely reflecting a read error. The J gene is TRBJ1-6, the V gene TRBV19; a possible D gene is TRBD1 (5 bases). V was trimmed by 2 bases and J by 7 bases, leaving 12 bases between them. Germline CDR1 and CDR2: LNHDA and SQIVND (reference sequence). The length of the CDR3 is 15 residues. CDR3 region: CASSISGLGNSPLHL. The CDR3 region has the DNA TGTGCCAGTAGTATATCGGGGCTTGGGAATTCACCCCTCCACCTT.

J is TRBJ2-2 and V is TRBV7-6; D is unresolved. The CDR3 runs to 17 residues. Trimming stripped 1 base from V and 1 base from J, with 13 bases between. Germline CDR1 reads SGHVS; CDR2 reads FNYEAQ. CDR3 amino acids: CASSLGAETLNTGELFF. The CDR3, as DNA: TGTGCCAGCAGCTTAGGCGCTGAAACCCTGAACACCGGGGAGCTGTTTTTT.

By share of the sample, this clone is medium-sized. The V gene is TRBV27, the J gene TRBJ1-1; TRBD1 matches at 9 bases. Germline trimming cut 5 bases from V and 4 bases from J; bases unmatched to any gene: 8. Germline assignment: CDR1 MNHEY and CDR2 SMNVEV (reference sequence). This CDR3 has 15 residues. DNA of the CDR3: TGTGCCAGCAGTCCAGACAGGGGGAAGGGCACTGAAGCTTTCTTT. Translating gives CASSPDRGKGTEAFF.

The chain carries TRBV27 and TRBJ1-5; D is undetermined. Germline V gene sequence: CDR1 MNHEY, CDR2 SMNVEV (reference sequence). The CDR3 is 14 amino acids. Trimming took 1 base from V and 7 from J, leaving 11 bases between them. In DNA, the CDR3 is TGTGCCAGCAGTTTATTCGGGAACATCCAGCCCCAGCATTTT. Translating gives CASSLFGNIQPQHF.

The chain couples TRBV27 to TRBJ2-7, with a weak D call TRBD1 (6 bases). Trimming shortened V by 7 bases and J by 3 bases, and 16 bases separated the two germline ends. Germline V lookup: CDR1 MNHEY, CDR2 SMNVEV (reference sequence). The CDR3 covers 14 residues. The CDR3 is CASTQLGHFYEQYF. The CDR3 nucleotides read TGTGCCAGCACCCAATTGGGACACTTCTACGAGCAGTACTTC.

This clone has a single count. V gene TRBV28 combines with J gene TRBJ2-7, with 10 positions matching TRBD2. The CDR3 runs to 14 residues. Unmatched junction bases numbered 4, after V lost 4 bases and J lost 4 bases. Germline V gene lookup returns CDR1 MDHEN and CDR2 SYDVKM. The CDR3 protein is CASSYSSGGYEQYF. CDR3 bases: TGTGCCAGCAGTTACTCTAGCGGGGGTTACGAGCAGTACTTC.

This clone was seen only once. J is TRBJ2-1 and V is TRBV27, with 8 bases matching TRBD1. Germline V lookup: CDR1 MNHEY, CDR2 SMNVEV (reference sequence). The CDR3 consists of 15 residues. Trimming cost V 5 bases and J 4 bases; bases outside gene matches: 7. The CDR3 reads CASSHRGLGYNEQFF. For the CDR3, the DNA is TGTGCCAGCAGTCACAGGGGGTTGGGATACAATGAGCAGTTCTTC.

This chain uses TRBV4-2 with TRBJ2-1, with D perhaps being TRBD1 or TRBD2 (5 bases each). The germline CDR1 and CDR2 sequences are LGHNA and YNFKEQ. The V gene lost 1 base and the J gene lost 7 bases, with 20 bases spanning the gap. The CDR3 is made up of 17 amino acids. The CDR3 nucleotides read TGTGCCAGCAGCCAAGCCCTAGTGGGGGTTGTTAGGAATGAGCAGTTCTTC. It specifies CASSQALVGVVRNEQFF.

The chain employs TRBV7-7 and TRBJ2-7, with D possibly TRBD2 on 6 matching bases. Trimming removed 2 bases from V and 1 base from J, with 9 bases in between. This CDR3 spans 14 amino acids. Germline CDR1 reads SSHAT; CDR2 reads FNYEAQ (reference sequence). In DNA form, the CDR3 reads TGTGCCAGCAGCTTATTTAGCGGATCCTACGAGCAGTACTTC. It yields the protein CASSLFSGSYEQYF.

This clone was picked up one time. V usage is TRBV19 and J usage is TRBJ1-1; 8 bases agree with TRBD1. The J segment lost 1 base and the V segment lost 3 bases, leaving 4 bases of the junction unmatched. The CDR3 is made up of 15 amino acids. Germline V gene sequence: CDR1 LNHDA, CDR2 SQIVND (reference sequence). CDR3 bases: TGTGCCAGTAGTATCAGGGGGCTTGAGAACACTGAAGCTTTCTTT. It codes for CASSIRGLENTEAFF.

The rearrangement uses TRBV27 and TRBJ2-5; 11 bases are shared with TRBD2. Germline CDR1 is MNHEY and CDR2 is SMNVEV (reference sequence). This CDR3 contains 16 residues. With V trimmed by 2 bases and J by 4 bases, 6 bases remained unmatched. The CDR3 sequence is CASSLHLAGGGETQYF. CDR3 DNA: TGTGCCAGCAGTTTACACCTAGCGGGGGGAGGAGAGACCCAGTACTTC.

The CDR3 DNA follows: TGTGCCACCAGCAGCGAGGGTCAGATTGCAACTAATGAAAAACTGTTTTTT. Its translation is CATSSEGQIATNEKLFF. The rearrangement links TRBV15 to TRBJ1-4; D ambiguous. Trimming shortened V by 3 bases and J by 0 bases, and 14 bases separated the two germline ends. The CDR3 totals 17 residues. CDR1 and CDR2 from the germline V gene are LNHNV and YYDKDF (reference sequence).

CDR3 coding DNA: TGTGCCAGCGAAACCTCGGGGAGAAACACTGAAGCTTTCTTT. Encoded protein: CASETSGRNTEAFF. This chain joins TRBV2 and TRBJ1-1; D remains ambiguous. CDR3 size: 14 residues. Deletions cut 8 bases from V and 2 bases from J, with 15 bases between. CDR1 and CDR2 from the germline V gene are SNHLY and FYNNEI.